This T cell receptor (beta chain) was documented in a study of Ad26.COV2.S vaccination and SARS-CoV-2 variants. Across the whole study: Once or twice, 56 days apart, Ad26.COV2.S was delivered intramuscularly. Overall study results and limits: After vaccination, reports described spike-specific CD8+ and CD4+ T cell responses as showing substantial breadth.

Sequencing used immunoSEQ multiplex PCR; TCRdb keeps in-frame clones, though not all of them. This table has more than 300,000 clones, roughly 84% appearing once. In germline, CDR1 is SEHNR, CDR2 FQNEAQ (reference sequence). The CDR3 consists of 13 residues. V shed 4 bases, J shed 3 bases, and the junction held 1 base outside the gene matches. Treatment described: roughly 18 received Ad26.COV2.S at low or high dose, single or two shots; a few received placebo; per-sample allocation not given. Samples analyzed were those drawn on day 63 after the first vaccine or placebo injection. Notes on this clone: What it recognizes is unknown.

J is TRBJ2-5 and V is TRBV7-9, with TRBD2 matching over 8 bases. The sequences come from peripheral blood, collected in a trial of Ad26.COV2.S vaccine versus placebo. This receptor was identified in a person between 18 and 60 years old who received the Ad26.COV2.S COVID-19 vaccine or a placebo. CDR3 nucleotide sequence: TGTGCCAGCAGCTCGCGGGGGGAAGAGACCCAGTACTTC. Translated, it gives CASSSRGEETQYF.